This TCR beta chain is drawn from a study of T cell responses to AZD1222 COVID-19 vaccine. For the study at large: Pooled in the analysis were second doses at about 4 or about 12 weeks.

Germline CDR1 is LGHDT and CDR2 is YNNKEL (reference sequence). Trimming removed 4 bases from V and 4 bases from J; junction bases left unmatched: 6. The CDR3 has 14 amino acids. Profiling relied on immunoSEQ multiplex PCR, and the TCRdb table lists in-frame clones only, not all of them. The sample consists of about 150,000 clones, more than 70% of them appearing once. Whole-study findings and limits: It should be noted that donors were predominantly white British and more often female, and clonal diversity was possibly underestimated.

Comments on this clone: The antigen is not known.

Sequencing was performed on peripheral blood, taken on day 0 of AZD1222 vaccination. The sequence was obtained from an adult in good health. The V gene is TRBV3-1 (or the pseudogene TRBV3-2), the J gene TRBJ2-7; 8 nucleotides agree with TRBD1. CDR3 sequence (DNA): TGTGCCAGCAGCCGACCGGACAGGGAGTACGAGCAGTACTTC. Amino acids: CASSRPDREYEQYF.